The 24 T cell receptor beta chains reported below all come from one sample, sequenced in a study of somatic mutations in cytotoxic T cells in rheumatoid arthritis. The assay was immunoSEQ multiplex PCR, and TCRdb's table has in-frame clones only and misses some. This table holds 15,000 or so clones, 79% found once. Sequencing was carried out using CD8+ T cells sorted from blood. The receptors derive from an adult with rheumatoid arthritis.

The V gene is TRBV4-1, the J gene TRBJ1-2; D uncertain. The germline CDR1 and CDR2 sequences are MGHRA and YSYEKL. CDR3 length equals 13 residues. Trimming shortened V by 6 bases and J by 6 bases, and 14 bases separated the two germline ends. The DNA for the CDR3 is TGCGCCAGCAGTCAGAGCAAAAAGGATGGCTACACCTTC. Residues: CASSQSKKDGYTF.

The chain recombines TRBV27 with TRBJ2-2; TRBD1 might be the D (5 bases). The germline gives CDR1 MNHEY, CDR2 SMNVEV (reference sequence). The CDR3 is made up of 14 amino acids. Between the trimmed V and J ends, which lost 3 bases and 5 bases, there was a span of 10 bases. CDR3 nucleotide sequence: TGTGCCAGCAGTTTCAGGGCCGAAACCGGGGAGCTGTTTTTT. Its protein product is CASSFRAETGELFF.

CDR3 loop: CASSIETEAFF. The CDR3 nucleotides are TGTGCCAGTAGTATAGAGACTGAAGCTTTCTTT. V usage is TRBV19 and J usage is TRBJ1-1; D is unresolved. Germline CDR1 LNHDA, CDR2 SQIVND (reference sequence). The V and J ends lost 0 bases and 5 bases respectively, with 1 base between them. This CDR3 comprises 11 residues.

The CDR3 protein is CASTRSPSGSETQYF. The CDR3 DNA reads TGTGCCAGCACTCGCTCCCCTAGCGGGAGCGAGACCCAGTACTTC. J is TRBJ2-5 and V is TRBV9, with 10 bases lining up with TRBD2. J was trimmed by 5 bases and V by 6 bases; bases with no gene match: 10. Germline CDR1 SGDLS, CDR2 YYNGEE. The CDR3 totals 15 residues.

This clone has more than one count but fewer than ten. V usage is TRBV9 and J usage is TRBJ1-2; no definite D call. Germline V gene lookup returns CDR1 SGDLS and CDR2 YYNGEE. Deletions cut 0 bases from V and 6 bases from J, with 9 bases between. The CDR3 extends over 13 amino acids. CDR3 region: CASSVGRVDGYTF. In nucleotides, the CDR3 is TGTGCCAGCAGCGTAGGTAGGGTGGATGGCTACACCTTC.

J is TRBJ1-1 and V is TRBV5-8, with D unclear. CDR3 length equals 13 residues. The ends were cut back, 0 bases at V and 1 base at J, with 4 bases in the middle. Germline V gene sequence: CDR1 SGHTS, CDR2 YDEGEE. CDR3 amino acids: CASSLGSNTEAFF. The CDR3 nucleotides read TGTGCCAGCAGCTTGGGATCGAACACTGAAGCTTTCTTT.

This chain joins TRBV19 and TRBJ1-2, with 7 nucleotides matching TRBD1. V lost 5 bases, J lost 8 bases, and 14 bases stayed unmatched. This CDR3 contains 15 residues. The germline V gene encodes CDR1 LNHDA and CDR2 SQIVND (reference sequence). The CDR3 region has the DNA TGTGCCAGTAGTCCTACCCGACAGGGTGGATGGGGCTACACCTTC. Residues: CASSPTRQGGWGYTF.

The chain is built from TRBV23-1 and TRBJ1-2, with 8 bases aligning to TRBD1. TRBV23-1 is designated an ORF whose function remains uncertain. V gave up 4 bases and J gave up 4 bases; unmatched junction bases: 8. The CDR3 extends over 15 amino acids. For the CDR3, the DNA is TGCGCCAGCAGTCCCCCTGCAGGGGGCTTCTATGGCTACACCTTC. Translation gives CASSPPAGGFYGYTF.

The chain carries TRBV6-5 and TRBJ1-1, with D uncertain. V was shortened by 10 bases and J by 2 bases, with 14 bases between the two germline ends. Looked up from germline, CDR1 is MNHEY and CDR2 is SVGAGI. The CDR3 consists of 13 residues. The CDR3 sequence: CAIRRVPNTEAFF. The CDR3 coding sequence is TGTGCCATTAGAAGAGTACCAAACACTGAAGCTTTCTTT.

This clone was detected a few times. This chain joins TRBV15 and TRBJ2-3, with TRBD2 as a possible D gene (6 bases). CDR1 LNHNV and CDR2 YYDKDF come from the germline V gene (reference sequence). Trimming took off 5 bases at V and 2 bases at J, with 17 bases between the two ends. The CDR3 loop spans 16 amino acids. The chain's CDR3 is CATSRQRSGSTDTQYF. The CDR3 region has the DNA TGTGCCACCAGCCGCCAGAGGAGCGGGTCCACAGATACGCAGTATTTT. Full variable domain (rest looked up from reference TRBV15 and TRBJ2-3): DAMVIQNPRYQVTQFGKPVTLSCSQTLNHNVMYWYQQKSSQAPKLLFHYYDKDFNNEADTPDNFQSRRPNTSFCFLDIRSPGLGDTAMYLCATSRQRSGSTDTQYFGPGTRLTVL.

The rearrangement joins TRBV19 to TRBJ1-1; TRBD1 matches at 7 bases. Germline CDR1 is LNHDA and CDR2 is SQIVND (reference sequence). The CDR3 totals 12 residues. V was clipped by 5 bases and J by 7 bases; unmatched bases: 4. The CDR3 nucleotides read TGTGCCAGTAGTGACAGGGTACTTGAAGCTTTCTTT. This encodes CASSDRVLEAFF.

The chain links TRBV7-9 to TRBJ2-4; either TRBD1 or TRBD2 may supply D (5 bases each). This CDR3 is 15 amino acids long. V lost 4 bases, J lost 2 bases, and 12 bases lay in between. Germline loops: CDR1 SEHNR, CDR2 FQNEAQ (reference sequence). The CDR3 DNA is TGTGCCAGCAGCTCCGGGACGGACTCCAAAAACATTCAGTACTTC. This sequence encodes CASSSGTDSKNIQYF.

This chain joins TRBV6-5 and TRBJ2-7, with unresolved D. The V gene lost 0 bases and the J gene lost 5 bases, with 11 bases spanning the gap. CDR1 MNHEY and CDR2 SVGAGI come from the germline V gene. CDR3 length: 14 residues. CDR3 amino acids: CASSYSVRGHEQYF. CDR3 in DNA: TGTGCCAGCAGTTACTCGGTACGCGGTCACGAGCAGTACTTC.

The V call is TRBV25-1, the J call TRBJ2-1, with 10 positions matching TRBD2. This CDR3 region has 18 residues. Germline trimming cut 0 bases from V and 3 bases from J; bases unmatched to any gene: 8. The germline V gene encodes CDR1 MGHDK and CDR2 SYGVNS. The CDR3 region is CASSEYYASGRFYNEQFF. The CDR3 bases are TGTGCCAGCAGTGAATATTATGCTAGCGGGAGATTCTACAATGAGCAGTTCTTC.

The CDR3 spells CASSEGHNTGELFF. The CDR3 DNA sequence: TGTGCCAGCAGTGAAGGACATAACACCGGGGAGCTGTTTTTT. The J gene is TRBJ2-2, the V gene TRBV6-1; no clear D gene. Trimming shortened V by 1 base and J by 2 bases, and 5 bases separated the two germline ends. This CDR3 is 14 amino acids long. Germline V gene sequence: CDR1 MNHNS, CDR2 SASEGT.

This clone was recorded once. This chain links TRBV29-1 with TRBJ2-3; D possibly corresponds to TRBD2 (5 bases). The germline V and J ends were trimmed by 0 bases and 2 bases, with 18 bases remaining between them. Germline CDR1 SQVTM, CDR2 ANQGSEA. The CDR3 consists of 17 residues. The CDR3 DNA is TGCAGCGTTGAAGATCTAGCCGGGGTTTCTCCCACAGATACGCAGTATTTT. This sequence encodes CSVEDLAGVSPTDTQYF.

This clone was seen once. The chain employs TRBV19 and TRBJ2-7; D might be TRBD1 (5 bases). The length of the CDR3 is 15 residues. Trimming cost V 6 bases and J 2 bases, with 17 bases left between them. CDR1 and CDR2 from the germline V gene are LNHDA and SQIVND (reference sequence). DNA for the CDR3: TGTGCCAGTAGCCCCGCTGGACACGCGGCCTACGAGCAGTACTTC. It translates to CASSPAGHAAYEQYF.

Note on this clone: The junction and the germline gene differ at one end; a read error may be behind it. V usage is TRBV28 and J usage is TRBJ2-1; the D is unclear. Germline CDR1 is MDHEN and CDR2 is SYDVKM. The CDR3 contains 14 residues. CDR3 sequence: CASTLGGSYNEQFF. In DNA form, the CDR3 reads TGTGCCAGCACTTTAGGCGGCTCCTACAATGAGCAGTTCTTC. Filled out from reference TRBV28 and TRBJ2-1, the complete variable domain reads DVKVTQSSRYLVKRTGEKVFLECVQDMDHENMFWYRQDPGLGLRLIYFSYDVKMKEKGDIPEGYSVSREKKERFSLILESASTNQTSMYLCASTLGGSYNEQFFGPGTRLTVL.

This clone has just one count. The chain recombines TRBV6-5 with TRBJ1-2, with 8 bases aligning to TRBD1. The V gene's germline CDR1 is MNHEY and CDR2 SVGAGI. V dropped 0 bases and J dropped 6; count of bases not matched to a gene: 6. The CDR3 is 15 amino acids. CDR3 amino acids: CASSYSRTGFDGYTF. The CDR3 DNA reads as TGTGCCAGCAGTTACTCGAGGACAGGGTTTGATGGCTACACCTTC.

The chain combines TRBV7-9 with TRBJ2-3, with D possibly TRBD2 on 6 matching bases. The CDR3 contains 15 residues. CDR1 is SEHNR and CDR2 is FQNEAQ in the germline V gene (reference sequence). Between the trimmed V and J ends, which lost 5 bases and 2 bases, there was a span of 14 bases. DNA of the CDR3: TGTGCCAGCAGCCAGGAGGCGGGATCCACAGATACGCAGTATTTT. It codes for CASSQEAGSTDTQYF. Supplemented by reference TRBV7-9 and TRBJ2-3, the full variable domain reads DTGVSQNPRHKITKRGQNVTFRCDPISEHNRLYWYRQTLGQGPEFLTYFQNEAQLEKSRLLSDRFSAERPKGSFSTLEIQRTEQGDSAMYLCASSQEAGSTDTQYFGPGTRLTVL.

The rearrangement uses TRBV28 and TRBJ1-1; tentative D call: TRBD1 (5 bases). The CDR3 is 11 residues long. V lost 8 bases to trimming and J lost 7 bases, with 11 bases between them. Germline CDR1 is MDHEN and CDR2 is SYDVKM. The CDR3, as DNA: TGTGCCAGCTACCGGGGGGTTGAAGCTTTCTTT. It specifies CASYRGVEAFF.

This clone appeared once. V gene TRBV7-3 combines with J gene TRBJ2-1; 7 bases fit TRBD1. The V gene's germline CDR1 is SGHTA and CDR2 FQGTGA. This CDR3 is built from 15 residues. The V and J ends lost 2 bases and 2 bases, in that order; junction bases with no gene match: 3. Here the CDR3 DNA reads TGTGCCAGCAGCTTACGAGGGGGCCCCTACAATGAGCAGTTCTTC. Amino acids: CASSLRGGPYNEQFF.

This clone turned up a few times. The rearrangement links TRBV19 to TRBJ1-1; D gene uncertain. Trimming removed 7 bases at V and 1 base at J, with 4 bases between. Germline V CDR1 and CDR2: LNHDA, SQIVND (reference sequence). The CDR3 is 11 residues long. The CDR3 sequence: CASNGNTEAFF. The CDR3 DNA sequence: TGTGCCAGTAACGGGAACACTGAAGCTTTCTTT.

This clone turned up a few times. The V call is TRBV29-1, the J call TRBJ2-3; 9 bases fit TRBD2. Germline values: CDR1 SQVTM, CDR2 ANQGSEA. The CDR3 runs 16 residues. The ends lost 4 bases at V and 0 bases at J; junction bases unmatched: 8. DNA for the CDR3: TGCAGCGTTGTGGGACTAGCACGGACTAGCACAGATACGCAGTATTTT. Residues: CSVVGLARTSTDTQYF.